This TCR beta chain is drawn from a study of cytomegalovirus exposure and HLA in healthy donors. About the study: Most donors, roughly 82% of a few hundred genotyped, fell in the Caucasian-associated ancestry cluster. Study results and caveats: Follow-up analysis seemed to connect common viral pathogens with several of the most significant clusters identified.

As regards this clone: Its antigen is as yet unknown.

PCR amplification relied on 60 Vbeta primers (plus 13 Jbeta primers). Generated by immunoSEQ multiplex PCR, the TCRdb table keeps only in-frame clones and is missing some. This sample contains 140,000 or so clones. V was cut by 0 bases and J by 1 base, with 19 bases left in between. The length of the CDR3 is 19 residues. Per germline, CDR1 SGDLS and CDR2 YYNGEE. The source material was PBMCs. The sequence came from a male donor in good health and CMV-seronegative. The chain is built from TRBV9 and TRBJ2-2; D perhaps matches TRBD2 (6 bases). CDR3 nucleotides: TGTGCCAGCAGCGTAGCTGTGGCGGGAATGGGCAAGAACACCGGGGAGCTGTTTTTT. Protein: CASSVAVAGMGKNTGELFF.